This T cell receptor (beta chain) originates from a study of CD8 T cells in ankylosing spondylitis. Quantitative 5'-RACE with molecular barcodes produced the TCR beta libraries. TCRdb re-called the 5' RACE reads with MiXCR, one entry per CDR3 protein. This sample has under 300,000 distinct CDR3 sequences, with about 10% found just once. This clonotype occurred a few times. The antigen is unknown. Findings and caveats of the study: The study identified a TCR beta motif of under ten highly homologous variants that appeared characteristic of ankylosing spondylitis blood. A subset of motif variants has previously been described in the synovial fluid and blood of reactive arthritis. Disease-associated clones were reportedly significantly overrepresented in matched ankylosing spondylitis synovial fluid.

Sample: blood, either unsorted or a sorted T cell fraction (not recorded which). The TCR sequence derives from a male donor with ankylosing spondylitis or in good health (not recorded which).

CDR3 bases: TGTGCCAGCAGTGTGCGGGAGGGATCTAACGGCTACACCTTC. Protein sequence: CASSVREGSNGYTF. The gene calls are TRBV6-1 and TRBJ1-2; D unresolved. The V end was cut by 4 bases, the J end by 8 bases, with 17 bases between. The germline CDR1 and CDR2 sequences are MNHNS and SASEGT. The CDR3 has 14 amino acids.